The rows below give T cell receptor beta chains drawn from one sample of a study of identical twins. TCRdb used MiXCR to reprocess the 5' RACE reads, holding one entry per CDR3 protein. Of 1.5 million to 2 million distinct CDR3 sequences in the sample, less than 40% are singletons; the top ten hold about 0.3%. The source material was cord blood. These receptors were collected from a newborn girl in good health. The CDR3 runs from the conserved cysteine through the conserved F or W. The D gene is left open where the match is weak. For some rows the clone size is stated as once, few or many, or as a class when expanded; others skip it.

CDR3 length: 15
D gene: -
J gene: TRBJ2-3
V gene: TRBV12-3/TRBV12-4
clone size: -
CDR3 protein: CASSLRGGGTDVQYF
CDR3 DNA: TGTGCCAGCAGTTTACGTGGGGGGGGCACAGATGTGCAGTATTTT

CDR3 length: 12
D gene: -
J gene: TRBJ1-1
V gene: TRBV10-3
clone size: -
CDR3 protein: CAMGTLNTEAFF
CDR3 DNA: TGTGCCATGGGGACATTGAACACTGAAGCTTTCTTT

CDR3 length: 16
D gene: TRBD2
J gene: TRBJ2-1
V gene: TRBV5-1
clone size: -
CDR3 protein: CASSLVAGGSYNGQFF
CDR3 DNA: TGCGCCAGCAGCTTAGTGGCGGGGGGTTCCTACAATGGGCAGTTCTTC

CDR3 length: 13
D gene: TRBD2
J gene: TRBJ2-7
V gene: TRBV20-1
clone size: -
CDR3 protein: CSASAGRAYEQYF
CDR3 DNA: TGCAGTGCTAGTGCCGGGAGGGCTTACGAGCAGTACTTC

CDR3 length: 17
D gene: TRBD2
J gene: TRBJ2-1
V gene: TRBV5-1
clone size: few
CDR3 protein: CASSRGLAGGIYNEQFF
CDR3 DNA: TGCGCCAGCAGCCGTGGACTAGCGGGGGGGATCTACAATGAGCAGTTCTTC

CDR3 length: 10
D gene: -
J gene: TRBJ1-6
V gene: TRBV20-1
clone size: few
CDR3 protein: CSASDSPLHF
CDR3 DNA: TGCAGTGCTAGTGATTCACCCCTCCACTTT

CDR3 length: 15
D gene: -
J gene: TRBJ1-5
V gene: TRBV6-5
clone size: -
CDR3 protein: CASSYSQGTNQPQHF
CDR3 DNA: TGTGCCAGCAGTTACTCGCAGGGCACCAATCAGCCCCAGCATTTT

CDR3 length: 15
D gene: -
J gene: TRBJ1-4
V gene: TRBV29-1
clone size: few
CDR3 protein: CSVEFGGWGGEKLFF
CDR3 DNA: TGCAGCGTTGAATTTGGTGGTTGGGGGGGGGAAAAACTGTTTTTT

CDR3 length: 15
D gene: TRBD1
J gene: TRBJ2-5
V gene: TRBV11-2
clone size: -
CDR3 protein: CASSMNRGPGGEQYF
CDR3 DNA: TGTGCCAGCAGCATGAACAGGGGGCCGGGGGGTGAGCAGTACTTC

CDR3 length: 14
D gene: -
J gene: TRBJ1-5
V gene: TRBV28
clone size: few
CDR3 protein: CASSFPGSNQPQHF
CDR3 DNA: TGTGCCAGCAGTTTCCCGGGGAGCAATCAGCCCCAGCATTTT

CDR3 length: 16
D gene: TRBD2
J gene: TRBJ2-3
V gene: TRBV29-1
clone size: -
CDR3 protein: CSVEGEREGFTDTQYF
CDR3 DNA: TGCAGCGTTGAAGGGGAGCGGGAGGGCTTCACAGATACGCAGTATTTT

CDR3 length: 14
D gene: TRBD1
J gene: TRBJ2-3
V gene: TRBV20-1
clone size: -
CDR3 protein: CSARNRGSADTQYF
CDR3 DNA: TGCAGTGCTAGAAACAGGGGATCTGCAGATACGCAGTATTTT

CDR3 length: 14
D gene: -
J gene: TRBJ1-4
V gene: TRBV12-3/TRBV12-4
clone size: -
CDR3 protein: CASSFSGLNEKLFF
CDR3 DNA: TGTGCCAGCAGTTTCTCTGGACTTAATGAAAAACTGTTTTTT

CDR3 length: 18
D gene: -
J gene: TRBJ2-7
V gene: TRBV12-3/TRBV12-4
clone size: -
CDR3 protein: CASSPSRLRDTAHCEQYF
CDR3 DNA: TGTGCCAGCAGTCCTAGTCGGCTGCGGGATACAGCCCATTGTGAGCAGTACTTC

CDR3 length: 16
D gene: TRBD1
J gene: TRBJ1-2
V gene: TRBV27
clone size: few
CDR3 protein: CASSLWGTGGVYGYTF
CDR3 DNA: TGTGCCAGCAGTTTATGGGGGACAGGGGGTGTCTATGGCTACACCTTC

CDR3 length: 13
D gene: -
J gene: TRBJ2-7
V gene: TRBV20-1
clone size: -
CDR3 protein: CSVFSGTFYEQYF
CDR3 DNA: TGCAGTGTTTTCTCCGGGACATTCTACGAGCAGTACTTC

CDR3 length: 13
D gene: -
J gene: TRBJ2-7
V gene: TRBV6-2/TRBV6-3
clone size: many
CDR3 protein: CASSYSRGYEQYF
CDR3 DNA: TGTGCCAGCAGTTACTCTCGGGGCTACGAGCAGTACTTC

CDR3 length: 15
D gene: -
J gene: TRBJ2-7
V gene: TRBV27
clone size: -
CDR3 protein: CASSLTLGTPYEQYF
CDR3 DNA: TGTGCCAGCAGTTTAACCCTAGGGACGCCCTACGAGCAGTACTTC

CDR3 length: 13
D gene: -
J gene: TRBJ2-5
V gene: TRBV5-1
clone size: -
CDR3 protein: CASSFPGYDRQYF
CDR3 DNA: TGCGCCAGCAGCTTTCCGGGCTACGACCGGCAGTACTTC

CDR3 length: 15
D gene: TRBD2
J gene: TRBJ2-7
V gene: TRBV7-2
clone size: -
CDR3 protein: CASSLFLAGGYEQYF
CDR3 DNA: TGTGCCAGCAGCTTATTTCTAGCGGGAGGCTACGAGCAGTACTTC

CDR3 length: 16
D gene: -
J gene: TRBJ1-2
V gene: TRBV6-2/TRBV6-3
clone size: few
CDR3 protein: CASTSFRSEGNYGYTF
CDR3 DNA: TGTGCCAGCACTTCCTTCAGGTCAGAGGGTAACTATGGCTACACCTTC

CDR3 length: 16
D gene: TRBD2
J gene: TRBJ2-7
V gene: TRBV4-2
clone size: -
CDR3 protein: CASSRKGSGEGYEQYF
CDR3 DNA: TGTGCCAGCAGCCGAAAGGGTAGCGGGGAGGGCTACGAGCAGTACTTC

CDR3 length: 13
D gene: -
J gene: TRBJ2-4
V gene: TRBV20-1
clone size: few
CDR3 protein: CSASQGRENIQYF
CDR3 DNA: TGCAGTGCTAGTCAGGGGAGGGAAAACATTCAGTACTTC

CDR3 length: 13
D gene: -
J gene: TRBJ2-1
V gene: TRBV2
clone size: -
CDR3 protein: CASSVEAAYEQFF
CDR3 DNA: TGTGCCAGCAGTGTTGAGGCAGCTTACGAGCAGTTCTTC

CDR3 length: 15
D gene: TRBD2
J gene: TRBJ2-1
V gene: TRBV19
clone size: -
CDR3 protein: CASSIPTSGRNEQFF
CDR3 DNA: TGTGCCAGTAGTATCCCGACTAGCGGGAGGAATGAGCAGTTCTTC

CDR3 length: 13
D gene: -
J gene: TRBJ2-7
V gene: TRBV5-1
clone size: -
CDR3 protein: CASSLERHYEQYF
CDR3 DNA: TGCGCCAGCAGCTTGGAGCGTCACTACGAGCAGTACTTC

CDR3 length: 13
D gene: -
J gene: TRBJ2-7
V gene: TRBV12-3/TRBV12-4
clone size: few
CDR3 protein: CASSRDRIDEQYF
CDR3 DNA: TGTGCCAGCAGCCGCGACAGGATAGACGAGCAGTACTTC

CDR3 length: 16
D gene: -
J gene: TRBJ1-2
V gene: TRBV12-3/TRBV12-4
clone size: many
CDR3 protein: CASTIRRGIGTYGYTF
CDR3 DNA: TGTGCCAGCACCATTCGTCGGGGGATAGGAACCTATGGCTACACCTTC

CDR3 length: 13
D gene: -
J gene: TRBJ1-2
V gene: TRBV12-3/TRBV12-4
clone size: few
CDR3 protein: CASSSVILYGYTF
CDR3 DNA: TGTGCCAGCAGTTCAGTCATCCTCTATGGCTACACCTTC

CDR3 length: 13
D gene: TRBD2
J gene: TRBJ2-1
V gene: TRBV10-3
clone size: few
CDR3 protein: CAILAGGDNEQFF
CDR3 DNA: TGTGCCATACTAGCGGGGGGGGACAATGAGCAGTTCTTC

CDR3 length: 14
D gene: -
J gene: TRBJ2-4
V gene: TRBV5-6
clone size: -
CDR3 protein: CASSQVSPTYERYF
CDR3 DNA: TGTGCCAGCAGCCAAGTGTCCCCTACCTACGAGCGGTACTTC

CDR3 length: 16
D gene: -
J gene: TRBJ2-3
V gene: TRBV5-1
clone size: many
CDR3 protein: CASSLASAQLADTQYF
CDR3 DNA: TGCGCCAGCAGCTTGGCATCGGCTCAACTGGCAGATACGCAGTATTTT

CDR3 length: 14
D gene: -
J gene: TRBJ2-1
V gene: TRBV5-8
clone size: -
CDR3 protein: CASRDKKKYNEQFF
CDR3 DNA: TGTGCCAGCAGGGACAAAAAAAAATACAATGAGCAGTTCTTC

CDR3 length: 14
D gene: -
J gene: TRBJ1-4
V gene: TRBV29-1
clone size: -
CDR3 protein: CSVRFREGEERLFF
CDR3 DNA: TGCAGCGTTCGTTTCCGGGAGGGCGAGGAAAGACTGTTTTTT

CDR3 length: 15
D gene: TRBD1
J gene: TRBJ1-1
V gene: TRBV6-5
clone size: -
CDR3 protein: CASSRQGRGNTEAFF
CDR3 DNA: TGTGCCAGCAGCCGACAGGGACGGGGGAACACTGAAGCTTTCTTT

CDR3 length: 19
D gene: TRBD2
J gene: TRBJ2-1
V gene: TRBV7-6
clone size: few
CDR3 protein: CASSLLSAAGGYVYNEQFF
CDR3 DNA: TGTGCCAGCAGCTTATTGTCGGCAGCGGGGGGATACGTGTACAATGAGCAGTTCTTC

CDR3 length: 16
D gene: TRBD2
J gene: TRBJ2-3
V gene: TRBV12-3/TRBV12-4
clone size: -
CDR3 protein: CASSMTSGSGRDTQYF
CDR3 DNA: TGTGCCAGCAGTATGACTAGCGGGAGTGGGAGGGATACGCAGTATTTT

CDR3 length: 12
D gene: TRBD2
J gene: TRBJ2-1
V gene: TRBV14
clone size: many
CDR3 protein: CASSQAGTSEFF
CDR3 DNA: TGTGCCAGCAGCCAGGCCGGGACTAGTGAGTTCTTC

CDR3 length: 14
D gene: TRBD2
J gene: TRBJ2-3
V gene: TRBV20-1
clone size: few
CDR3 protein: CSAPGLAGPDTQYF
CDR3 DNA: TGCAGTGCTCCCGGACTAGCGGGACCAGATACGCAGTATTTT

CDR3 length: 15
D gene: -
J gene: TRBJ2-7
V gene: TRBV3-1
clone size: once
CDR3 protein: CASSPGTNLYNEQYF
CDR3 DNA: TGTGCCAGCAGCCCCGGCACCAATCTCTACAATGAGCAGTACTTC

CDR3 length: 17
D gene: TRBD2
J gene: TRBJ2-1
V gene: TRBV20-1
clone size: -
CDR3 protein: CSARGFSGRAGYNEQFF
CDR3 DNA: TGCAGTGCTAGAGGGTTTAGCGGGAGGGCCGGCTACAATGAGCAGTTCTTC

CDR3 length: 14
D gene: -
J gene: TRBJ1-5
V gene: TRBV6-1
clone size: few
CDR3 protein: CASSQTAVDQPQHF
CDR3 DNA: TGTGCCAGCTCTCAGACAGCTGTGGATCAGCCCCAGCATTTT

CDR3 length: 13
D gene: -
J gene: TRBJ2-1
V gene: TRBV11-2
clone size: few
CDR3 protein: CASSLVAPHEQFF
CDR3 DNA: TGTGCCAGCAGCTTAGTCGCCCCCCATGAGCAGTTCTTC

CDR3 length: 12
D gene: -
J gene: TRBJ2-3
V gene: TRBV10-3
clone size: -
CDR3 protein: CAISELGDTQYF
CDR3 DNA: TGTGCCATCAGTGAGTTAGGAGATACGCAGTATTTT

CDR3 length: 17
D gene: -
J gene: TRBJ2-1
V gene: TRBV11-1
clone size: few
CDR3 protein: CASSQRRQGRHYNEQFF
CDR3 DNA: TGTGCCAGCAGCCAGAGGCGGCAGGGTCGGCACTACAATGAGCAGTTCTTC

CDR3 length: 15
D gene: -
J gene: TRBJ2-6
V gene: TRBV14
clone size: -
CDR3 protein: CASSQVTAGANVLTF
CDR3 DNA: TGTGCCAGCAGCCAAGTTACAGCTGGGGCCAACGTCCTGACTTTC

CDR3 length: 14
D gene: -
J gene: TRBJ2-3
V gene: TRBV13
clone size: many
CDR3 protein: CASSLGRGEDTQYF
CDR3 DNA: TGTGCCAGCAGCTTAGGACGGGGTGAAGATACGCAGTATTTT